This T cell receptor beta chain stems from a study of CD8 T cells in ankylosing spondylitis. General observations from the study: A TCR beta motif of roughly eight highly homologous variants seemed to mark ankylosing spondylitis blood. Disease-linked clones displayed a CD8+ phenotype and appeared relatively rarely in peripheral blood.

Trimming shortened V by 5 bases and J by 4 bases, and 7 bases separated the two germline ends. Germline lookup yields CDR1 DFQATT and CDR2 SNEGSKA (reference sequence). The CDR3 spans 11 residues. The authors made TCR beta libraries by quantitative 5'-RACE with molecular barcodes. TCRdb itself ran the 5' RACE reads through MiXCR, one entry per CDR3 protein. The repertoire holds some 30,000 distinct CDR3 sequences, with 12% to 15% as singletons. This clonotype appeared many times. The antigen remains unidentified. Input material: blood. The chain links TRBV20-1 to TRBJ2-3, with unresolved D. The clonotype originates from a male donor with ankylosing spondylitis or in good health (not recorded which). The CDR3 DNA follows: TGCAGTGCTTTATGGTCAGATACGCAGTATTTT. This codes for CSALWSDTQYF.